A single sample gave rise to the 9 T cell receptor beta chains below, sequenced in a study of T-cell memory formation after mild COVID-19. Each CDR3 protein gets one entry after TCRdb re-called the 5' RACE reads with MiXCR. The top ten hold about 2% of the sample, which has approximately 180,000 distinct CDR3 sequences, approximately 16% seen once. The sample was PBMCs or a T cell subset sorted from them (not recorded which). These receptors came from an adult woman who had mild COVID-19 (a few samples of this study predate the infection). Cell type and time point are not known.

The V gene is TRBV24-1, the J gene TRBJ2-5, with D maybe TRBD1 (6 bases). Germline V gene data show CDR1 as KGHDR and CDR2 as SFDVKD. This CDR3 is built from 14 residues. Trimming took 0 bases from V and 5 from J, leaving 9 bases between them. CDR3 in DNA: TGTGCCACCAGTGATTTGTCCAGGGGTGAGACCCAGTACTTC. It specifies CATSDLSRGETQYF.

This clonotype was seen a few times. This chain joins TRBV6-5 and TRBJ2-5; 8 positions agree with TRBD2. There are 16 residues in the CDR3. Losses at the gene ends were 2 bases for V and 4 bases for J; bases not matched to a gene: 9. CDR1 MNHEY and CDR2 SVGAGI come from the germline V gene. The CDR3 sequence is CASSYGVAGTPETQYF. The CDR3 DNA reads as TGTGCCAGCAGTTACGGGGTAGCGGGAACCCCAGAGACCCAGTACTTC.

This clonotype has a handful of counts. The chain has TRBV5-5 and TRBJ2-5; 9 bases are shared with TRBD2. The J segment lost 3 bases and the V segment lost 0 bases, leaving 3 bases of the junction unmatched. CDR3 length equals 15 residues. Germline lookup yields CDR1 SGHKS and CDR2 YYEKEE (reference sequence). CDR3 in amino acids: CASSLVRGGKETQYF. DNA of the CDR3: TGTGCCAGCAGCTTGGTGCGGGGGGGAAAAGAGACCCAGTACTTC.

This clonotype has more than one count but fewer than ten. The V and J genes are TRBV5-5 and TRBJ2-5; TRBD2 matches at 9 bases. The V gene end was trimmed by 1 base and the J gene end by 4 bases; junction bases not matched to a gene: 11. The CDR3 has 17 residues. CDR1 and CDR2 (germline): SGHKS, YYEKEE (reference sequence). The DNA of the CDR3 is TGTGCCAGCAGCTTGCGACCGGGACTAGCCAACGGAGAGACCCAGTACTTC. Protein: CASSLRPGLANGETQYF.

In its sample, this clonotype was seen a few times. In DNA form, the CDR3 reads TGTGCCAGCAGCTTCTCGGGGCTGGAGAGCACTGAAGCTTTCTTT. Translated, it gives CASSFSGLESTEAFF. V is TRBV7-2 and J is TRBJ1-1, with D possibly being TRBD1 (5 bases). CDR1 and CDR2 (germline): SGHTA, FQGNSA. There are 15 residues in the CDR3. V was shortened by 3 bases and J by 4 bases, with 15 bases between the two germline ends. Complete variable domain (other parts from reference TRBV7-2 and TRBJ1-1): GAGVSQSPSNKVTEKGKDVELRCDPISGHTALYWYRQSLGQGLEFLIYFQGNSAPDKSGLPSDRFSAERTGGSVSTLTIQRTQQEDSAVYLCASSFSGLESTEAFFGQGTRLTVV.

This clonotype has just a few counts. The chain recombines TRBV7-8 with TRBJ2-2; D not certain. This CDR3 comprises 13 residues. V dropped 5 bases and J dropped 13 bases, with 17 bases sitting between them. The germline gives CDR1 SGHVS, CDR2 FQNEAQ. CDR3 amino acids: CASSPPAEFVLFF. CDR3 coding DNA: TGTGCCAGCAGCCCCCCTGCTGAGTTTGTGCTGTTTTTT. The variable domain in full, completed from reference TRBV7-8 and TRBJ2-2, reads GAGVSQSPRYKVAKRGQDVALRCDPISGHVSLFWYQQALGQGPEFLTYFQNEAQLDKSGLPSDRFFAERPEGSVSTLKIQRTQQEDSAVYLCASSPPAEFVLFFGEGSRLTVL.

A few counts support this clonotype. V is TRBV20-1 and J is TRBJ1-1; 8 nucleotides line up with TRBD1. The CDR3 contains 18 residues. J lost 5 bases, V lost 0 bases, and 17 bases had no gene match. Germline loops: CDR1 DFQATT, CDR2 SNEGSKA (reference sequence). In nucleotides, the CDR3 is TGCAGTGCTAGAGATACCCTGGACAGGGCATTGAGATCGACTGAAGCTTTCTTT. It encodes CSARDTLDRALRSTEAFF.

This chain joins TRBV11-1 and TRBJ2-7; D call uncertain. Germline assignment: CDR1 SGHAT and CDR2 FQDESV (reference sequence). With 0 bases removed from V and 2 bases from J, the gap between germline ends came to 8 bases. This CDR3 is built from 14 residues. As DNA, the CDR3 is TGTGCCAGCAGCTTAGCGCGCAGCACCTACGAGCAGTACTTC. Translated: CASSLARSTYEQYF.

The chain uses TRBV20-1 and TRBJ1-2, with 8 bases that match TRBD1. Germline loops: CDR1 DFQATT, CDR2 SNEGSKA (reference sequence). J lost 10 bases, V lost 6 bases, and 7 bases had no gene match. This CDR3 comprises 11 residues. CDR3 coding DNA: TGCAGTGCCACGGGACAGGTTATCTACACCTTC. Encoded protein: CSATGQVIYTF.